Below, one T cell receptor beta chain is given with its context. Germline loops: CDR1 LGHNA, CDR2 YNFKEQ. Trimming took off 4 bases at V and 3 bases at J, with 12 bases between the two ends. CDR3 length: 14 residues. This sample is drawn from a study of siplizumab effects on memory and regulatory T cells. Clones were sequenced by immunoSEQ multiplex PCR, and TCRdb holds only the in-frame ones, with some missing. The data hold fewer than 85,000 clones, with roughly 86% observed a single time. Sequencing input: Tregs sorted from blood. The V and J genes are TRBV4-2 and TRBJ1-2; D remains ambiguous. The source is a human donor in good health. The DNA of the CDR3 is TGTGCCAGCAGCCCGACTGCGGCGGACTATGGCTACACCTTC. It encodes CASSPTAADYGYTF.